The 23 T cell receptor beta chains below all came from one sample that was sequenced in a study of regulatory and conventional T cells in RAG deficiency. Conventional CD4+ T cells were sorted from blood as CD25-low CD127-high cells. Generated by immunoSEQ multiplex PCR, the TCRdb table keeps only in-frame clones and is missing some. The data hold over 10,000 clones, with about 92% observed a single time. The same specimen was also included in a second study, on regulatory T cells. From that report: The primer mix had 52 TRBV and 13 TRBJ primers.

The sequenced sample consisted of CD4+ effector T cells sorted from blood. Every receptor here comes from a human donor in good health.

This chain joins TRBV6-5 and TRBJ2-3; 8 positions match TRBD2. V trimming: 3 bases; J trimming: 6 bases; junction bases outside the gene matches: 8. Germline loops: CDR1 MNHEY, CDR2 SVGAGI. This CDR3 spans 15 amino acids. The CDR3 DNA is TGTGCCAGCAGTTATACCGGGACTAGTGCCGATACGCAGTATTTT. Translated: CASSYTGTSADTQYF.

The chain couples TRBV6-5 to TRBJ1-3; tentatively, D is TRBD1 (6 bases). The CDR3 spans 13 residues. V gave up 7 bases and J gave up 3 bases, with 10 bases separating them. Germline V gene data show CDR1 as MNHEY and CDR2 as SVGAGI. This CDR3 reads CASIRGLGNTIYF. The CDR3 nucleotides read TGTGCCAGCATCCGGGGGCTTGGAAACACCATATATTTT.

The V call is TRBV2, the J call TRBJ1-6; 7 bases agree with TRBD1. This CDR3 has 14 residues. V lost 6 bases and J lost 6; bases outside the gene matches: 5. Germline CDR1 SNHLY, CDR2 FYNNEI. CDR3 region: CASREGQLNSPLHF. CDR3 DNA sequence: TGTGCCAGCAGGGAGGGACAGCTTAATTCACCCCTCCACTTT.

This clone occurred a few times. CDR3 in amino acids: CASSYDRDSNQPQHF. The CDR3 DNA sequence: TGTGCCAGCAGTTACGACAGGGATAGCAATCAGCCCCAGCATTTT. The chain uses TRBV6-5 and TRBJ1-5, with 7 bases fitting TRBD1. Trimming cost V 2 bases and J 0 bases; bases outside gene matches: 1. Looked up from germline, CDR1 is MNHEY and CDR2 is SVGAGI. The CDR3 is 15 residues long.

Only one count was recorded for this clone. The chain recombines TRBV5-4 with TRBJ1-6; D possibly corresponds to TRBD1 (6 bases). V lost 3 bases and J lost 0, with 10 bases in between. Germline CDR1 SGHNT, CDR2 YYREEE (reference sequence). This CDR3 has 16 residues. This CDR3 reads CASSYTGSSYNSPLHF. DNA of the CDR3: TGTGCCAGCAGCTATACAGGGAGCTCCTATAATTCACCCCTCCACTTT.

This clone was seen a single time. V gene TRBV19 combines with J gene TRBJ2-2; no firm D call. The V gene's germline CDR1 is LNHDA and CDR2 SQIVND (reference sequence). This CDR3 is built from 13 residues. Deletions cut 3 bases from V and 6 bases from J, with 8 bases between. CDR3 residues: CASSIDRAGELFF. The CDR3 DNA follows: TGTGCCAGTAGTATTGATAGGGCCGGGGAGCTGTTTTTT.

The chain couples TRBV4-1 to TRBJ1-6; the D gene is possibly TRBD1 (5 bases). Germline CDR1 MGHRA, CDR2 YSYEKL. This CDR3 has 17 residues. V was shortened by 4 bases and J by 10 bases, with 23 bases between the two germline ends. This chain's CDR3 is CASSRSAGLESGSPLHF. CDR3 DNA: TGCGCCAGCAGCCGCTCGGCAGGGTTAGAAAGTGGATCACCCCTCCACTTT.

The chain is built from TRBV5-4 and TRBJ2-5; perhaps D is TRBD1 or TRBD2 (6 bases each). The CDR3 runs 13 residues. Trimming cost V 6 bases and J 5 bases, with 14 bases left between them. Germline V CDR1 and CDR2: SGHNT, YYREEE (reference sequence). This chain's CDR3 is CASTIGGGETQYF. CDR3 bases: TGTGCCAGCACCATAGGAGGGGGGGAGACCCAGTACTTC. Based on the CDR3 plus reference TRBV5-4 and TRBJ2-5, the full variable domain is ETGVTQSPTHLIKTRGQQVTLRCSSQSGHNTVSWYQQALGQGPQFIFQYYREEENGRGNFPPRFSGLQFPNYSSELNVNALELDDSALYLCASTIGGGETQYFGPGTRLLVL.

As DNA, the CDR3 is TGTGCCAGCAGTTCGTCCCTAGCGGGCCTATACAATGAGCAGTTCTTC. This codes for CASSSSLAGLYNEQFF. The chain joins TRBV6-5 to TRBJ2-1, with 8 bases fitting TRBD2. Germline V gene data show CDR1 as MNHEY and CDR2 as SVGAGI. The CDR3 sequence is 16 residues long. With V trimmed by 4 bases and J by 4 bases, 9 bases remained unmatched.

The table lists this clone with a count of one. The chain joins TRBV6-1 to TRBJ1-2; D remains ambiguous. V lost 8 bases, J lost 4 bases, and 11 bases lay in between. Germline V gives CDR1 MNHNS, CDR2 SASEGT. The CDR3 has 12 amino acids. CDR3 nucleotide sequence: TGTGCCAGCGGCCTGGGTTTCTATGGCTACACCTTC. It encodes CASGLGFYGYTF.

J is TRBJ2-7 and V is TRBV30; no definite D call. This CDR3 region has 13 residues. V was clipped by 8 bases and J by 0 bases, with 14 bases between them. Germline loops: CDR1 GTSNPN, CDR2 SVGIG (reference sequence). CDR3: CAGDGLSSYEQYF. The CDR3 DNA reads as TGTGCCGGTGATGGGCTGAGCTCCTACGAGCAGTACTTC.

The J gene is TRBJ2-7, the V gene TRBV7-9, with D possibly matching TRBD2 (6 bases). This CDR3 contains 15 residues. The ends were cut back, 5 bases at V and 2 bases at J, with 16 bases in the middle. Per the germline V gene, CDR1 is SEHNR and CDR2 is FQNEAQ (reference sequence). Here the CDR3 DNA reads TGTGCCAGCAGCCCTCGGGAGCTGAGTCCCTACGAGCAGTACTTC. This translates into CASSPRELSPYEQYF.

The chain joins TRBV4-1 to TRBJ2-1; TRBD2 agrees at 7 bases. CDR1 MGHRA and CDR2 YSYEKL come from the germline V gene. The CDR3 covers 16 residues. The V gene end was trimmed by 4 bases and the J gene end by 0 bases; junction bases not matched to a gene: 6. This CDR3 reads CASSLSGGGSYNEQFF. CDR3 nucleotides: TGCGCCAGCAGCCTCTCGGGCGGGGGCTCCTACAATGAGCAGTTCTTC.

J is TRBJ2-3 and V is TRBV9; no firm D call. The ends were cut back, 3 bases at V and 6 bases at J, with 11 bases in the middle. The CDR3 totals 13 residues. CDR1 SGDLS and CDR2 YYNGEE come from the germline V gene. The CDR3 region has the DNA TGTGCCAGCAGCGAGGAGCCGAAGGATACGCAGTATTTT. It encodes CASSEEPKDTQYF.

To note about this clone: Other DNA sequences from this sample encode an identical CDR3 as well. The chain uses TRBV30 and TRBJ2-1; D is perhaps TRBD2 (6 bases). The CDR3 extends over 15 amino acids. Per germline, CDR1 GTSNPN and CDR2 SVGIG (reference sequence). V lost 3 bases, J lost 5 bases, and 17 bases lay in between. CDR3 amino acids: CAWRGGLGANNEQFF. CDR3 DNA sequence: TGTGCCTGGAGGGGGGGACTCGGGGCAAACAATGAGCAGTTCTTC.

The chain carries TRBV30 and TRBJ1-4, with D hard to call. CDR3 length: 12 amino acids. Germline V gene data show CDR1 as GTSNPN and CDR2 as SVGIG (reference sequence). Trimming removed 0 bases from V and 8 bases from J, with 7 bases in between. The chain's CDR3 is CAWSVLPEKLFF. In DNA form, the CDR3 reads TGTGCCTGGAGTGTACTGCCGGAAAAACTGTTTTTT. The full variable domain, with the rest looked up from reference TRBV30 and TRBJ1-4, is SQTIHQWPATLVQPVGSPLSLECTVEGTSNPNLYWYRQAAGRGLQLLFYSVGIGQISSEVPQNLSASRPQDRQFILSSKKLLLSDSGFYLCAWSVLPEKLFFGSGTQLSVL.

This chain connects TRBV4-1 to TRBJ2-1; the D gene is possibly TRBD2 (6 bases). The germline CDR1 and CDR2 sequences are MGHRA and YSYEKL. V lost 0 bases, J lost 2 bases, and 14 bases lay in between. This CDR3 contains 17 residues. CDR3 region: CASSQDRSGATYNEQFF. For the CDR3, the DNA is TGCGCCAGCAGCCAAGATCGGTCGGGAGCCACCTACAATGAGCAGTTCTTC.

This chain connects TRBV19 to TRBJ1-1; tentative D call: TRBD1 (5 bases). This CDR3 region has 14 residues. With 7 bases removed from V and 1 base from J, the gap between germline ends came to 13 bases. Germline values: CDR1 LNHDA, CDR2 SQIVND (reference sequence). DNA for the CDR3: TGTGCCAGTAACCTCGGGGGAGCGAACACTGAAGCTTTCTTT. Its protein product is CASNLGGANTEAFF.

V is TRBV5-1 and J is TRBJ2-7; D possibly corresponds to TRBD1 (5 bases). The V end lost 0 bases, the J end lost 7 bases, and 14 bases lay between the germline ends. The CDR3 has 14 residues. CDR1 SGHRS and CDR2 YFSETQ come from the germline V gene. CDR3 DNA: TGCGCCAGCAGCTTGGAGGCCGTTAGGGGAGAGCAGTACTTC. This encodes CASSLEAVRGEQYF.

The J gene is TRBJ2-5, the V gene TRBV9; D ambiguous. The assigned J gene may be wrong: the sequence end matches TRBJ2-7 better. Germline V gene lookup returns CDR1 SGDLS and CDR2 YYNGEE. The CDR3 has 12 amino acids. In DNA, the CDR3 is TGTGCCAGCAGCGACCTAGAAAACGAGCAGTACTTC. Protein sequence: CASSDLENEQYF.

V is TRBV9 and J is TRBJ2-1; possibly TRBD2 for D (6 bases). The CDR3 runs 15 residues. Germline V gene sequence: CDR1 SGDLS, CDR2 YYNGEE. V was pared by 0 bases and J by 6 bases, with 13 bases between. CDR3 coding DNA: TGTGCCAGCAGCGTAGTCGCGGGAAACCGCAATGAGCAGTTCTTC. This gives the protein CASSVVAGNRNEQFF.

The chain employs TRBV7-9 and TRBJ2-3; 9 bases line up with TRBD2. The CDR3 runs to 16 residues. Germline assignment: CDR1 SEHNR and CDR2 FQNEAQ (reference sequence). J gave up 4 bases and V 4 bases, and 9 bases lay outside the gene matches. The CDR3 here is CASSSLFSGSSDTQYF. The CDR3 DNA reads TGTGCCAGCAGCTCGCTCTTTAGCGGGAGCTCAGATACGCAGTATTTT. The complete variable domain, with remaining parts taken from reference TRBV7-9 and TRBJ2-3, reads DTGVSQNPRHKITKRGQNVTFRCDPISEHNRLYWYRQTLGQGPEFLTYFQNEAQLEKSRLLSDRFSAERPKGSFSTLEIQRTEQGDSAMYLCASSSLFSGSSDTQYFGPGTRLTVL.

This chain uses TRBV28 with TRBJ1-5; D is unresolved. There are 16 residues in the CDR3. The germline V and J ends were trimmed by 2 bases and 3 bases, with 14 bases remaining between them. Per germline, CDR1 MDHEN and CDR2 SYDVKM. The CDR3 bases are TGTGCCAGCAGTTTAATCCTCCAAGGGTACAATCAGCCCCAGCATTTT. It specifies CASSLILQGYNQPQHF.